These 24 T cell receptor beta chains share one sample of origin, sequenced in a study of PD-L1 blockade in urothelial cancer. The table came from immunoSEQ multiplex PCR; TCRdb's copy has only in-frame clones and leaves some out. The data show 70,000 to 85,000 clones, about 85% seen once. The input for sequencing was PBMCs, taken around atezolizumab (anti-PD-L1) treatment. The receptors were sampled from a man in his 70s with urothelial cancer.

V is TRBV28 and J is TRBJ2-7, with D possibly TRBD2 on 6 matching bases. The CDR3 is 11 residues long. The germline V and J ends were trimmed by 8 bases and 1 base, with 6 bases remaining between them. Germline CDR1 is MDHEN and CDR2 is SYDVKM. This CDR3 reads CASGTSYEQYF. CDR3 sequence (DNA): TGTGCCAGCGGGACTTCCTACGAGCAGTACTTC.

This chain joins TRBV28 and TRBJ2-7; 7 bases are shared with TRBD1. Trimming cost V 5 bases and J 3 bases; bases outside gene matches: 7. The CDR3 is 14 residues long. Germline values: CDR1 MDHEN, CDR2 SYDVKM. The DNA for the CDR3 is TGTGCCAGCAGTCGAGGGGGACAGCTCTACGAGCAGTACTTC. Translating it yields CASSRGGQLYEQYF.

The V and J genes are TRBV19 and TRBJ1-2; tentative D call: TRBD1 (5 bases). CDR1 is LNHDA and CDR2 is SQIVND in the germline V gene (reference sequence). The germline V and J ends were trimmed by 1 base and 7 bases, with 7 bases remaining between them. The CDR3 spans 12 residues. In DNA form, the CDR3 reads TGTGCCAGTAGTATAGGGACACTTGGCTACACCTTC. Translation gives CASSIGTLGYTF. Combining the CDR3 with reference TRBV19 and TRBJ1-2 gives the whole variable domain DGGITQSPKYLFRKEGQNVTLSCEQNLNHDAMYWYRQDPGQGLRLIYYSQIVNDFQKGDIAEGYSVSREKKESFPLTVTSAQKNPTAFYLCASSIGTLGYTFGSGTRLTVV.

This clone was detected only a few times. CDR3 loop: CASSSLPGFYGYTF. CDR3 DNA: TGTGCCAGCAGCTCGCTCCCGGGGTTCTATGGCTACACCTTC. The rearrangement joins TRBV27 to TRBJ1-2; no clear D gene. From germline, CDR1 is MNHEY and CDR2 SMNVEV (reference sequence). V was shortened by 6 bases and J by 4 bases, with 15 bases between the two germline ends. The CDR3 runs 14 residues.

This clone occurred a few times. The J gene is TRBJ1-5, the V gene TRBV6-6; D is possibly TRBD1 (5 bases). The ends were cut back, 10 bases at V and 9 bases at J, with 10 bases in the middle. This CDR3 comprises 10 residues. CDR1 is MNHNY and CDR2 is SVGAGI in the germline V gene (reference sequence). The CDR3 DNA reads as TGTGCCACCGCCCAGGGGCCCCAGCATTTT. Protein sequence: CATAQGPQHF.

This chain joins TRBV7-9 and TRBJ2-2; tentative D call: TRBD2 (6 bases). Germline-derived CDR1 and CDR2 are SEHNR and FQNEAQ (reference sequence). This CDR3 is 14 amino acids long. Trimming pared 7 bases from V and 7 bases from J, leaving 16 bases between. The CDR3 DNA sequence: TGTGCCAGCAAGGATCGGGAGAAGGGCGGGGAGCTGTTTTTT. Translated: CASKDREKGGELFF.

The chain couples TRBV29-1 to TRBJ1-1; no reliable D call. Germline CDR1 reads SQVTM; CDR2 reads ANQGSEA. Trimming left V 4 bases short and J 1 base short, with 19 bases between. The CDR3 covers 16 residues. CDR3 nucleotide sequence: TGCAGCGTTGTTTTTCAATATCGGGGAACGAACACTGAAGCTTTCTTT. This codes for CSVVFQYRGTNTEAFF.

The chain is built from TRBV30 and TRBJ2-7; D is perhaps TRBD1 (6 bases). Trimming pared 3 bases from V and 1 base from J, leaving 10 bases between. CDR3 length equals 13 residues. Looked up from germline, CDR1 is GTSNPN and CDR2 is SVGIG (reference sequence). The CDR3 DNA reads as TGTGCCTGGAGCGCACAGGGTTCCTACGAGCAGTACTTC. Its protein product is CAWSAQGSYEQYF.

The rearrangement uses TRBV9 and TRBJ2-7, with TRBD1 matching over 9 bases. J was trimmed by 3 bases and V by 0 bases; bases with no gene match: 4. The germline V gene has CDR1 SGDLS and CDR2 YYNGEE. The CDR3 runs to 15 residues. The CDR3: CASSVEGTGSYEQYF. In DNA form, the CDR3 reads TGTGCCAGCAGCGTAGAAGGGACAGGGAGCTACGAGCAGTACTTC.

The chain joins TRBV11-2 to TRBJ1-6; unclear D gene. V was cut by 4 bases and J by 10 bases, with 11 bases left in between. This CDR3 is 13 amino acids long. CDR1 and CDR2 (germline): SGHAT, FQNNGV. As DNA, the CDR3 is TGTGCCAGCAGCTCCCAGATTTCATCACCCCTCCACTTT. Amino acids: CASSSQISSPLHF.

V is TRBV6-1 and J is TRBJ1-5, with D possibly being TRBD1 (6 bases). CDR1 is MNHNS, CDR2 SASEGT, per germline. The CDR3 consists of 21 residues. V lost 1 base and J 0 bases, leaving 25 bases between the germline ends. The CDR3 protein is CASSEGDIGVLGMFSNQPQHF. CDR3 DNA sequence: TGTGCCAGCAGTGAAGGGGACATCGGGGTTTTGGGCATGTTTAGCAATCAGCCCCAGCATTTT.

The rearrangement links TRBV7-3 to TRBJ2-1, with D maybe TRBD1 (6 bases). Looked up from germline, CDR1 is SGHTA and CDR2 is FQGTGA. V was pared by 2 bases and J by 4 bases, with 9 bases between. The CDR3 has 14 amino acids. The CDR3: CASSLRQEYNEQFF. The CDR3, as DNA: TGTGCCAGCAGCTTACGACAGGAGTACAATGAGCAGTTCTTC.

This clone was counted a few times. The J gene is TRBJ2-2, the V gene TRBV7-3; D perhaps matches TRBD1 (6 bases). Germline loops: CDR1 SGHTA, CDR2 FQGTGA. With 4 bases removed from V and 6 bases from J, the gap between germline ends came to 15 bases. The CDR3 sequence is 15 residues long. CDR3 DNA: TGTGCCAGCAGCTCCATGGGGGCGGATGCCGGGGAGCTGTTTTTT. It yields the protein CASSSMGADAGELFF.

The rearrangement joins TRBV4-2 to TRBJ2-7; D might be TRBD2 (6 bases). CDR1 LGHNA and CDR2 YNFKEQ come from the germline V gene. V was trimmed by 1 base and J by 1 base, leaving 11 bases between them. The CDR3 has 15 amino acids. CDR3: CASSQGGGTSYEQYF. CDR3 in DNA: TGTGCCAGCAGCCAAGGGGGTGGGACTTCCTACGAGCAGTACTTC.

The rearrangement joins TRBV9 to TRBJ2-1; perhaps TRBD1 as D (6 bases). V lost 4 bases to trimming and J lost 3 bases, with 17 bases between them. This CDR3 comprises 16 residues. Germline CDR1 is SGDLS and CDR2 is YYNGEE. The CDR3 is CASSPQGLGLYNEQFF. For the CDR3, the DNA is TGTGCCAGCAGCCCCCAGGGGCTAGGCCTCTACAATGAGCAGTTCTTC.

The rearrangement links TRBV5-6 to TRBJ2-4; 13 positions match TRBD2. The V gene's germline CDR1 is SGHDT and CDR2 YYEEEE. This CDR3 region has 16 residues. V gave up 2 bases and J gave up 7 bases; unmatched junction bases: 6. CDR3 nucleotides: TGTGCCAGCAGCTTCGGACTAGCGGGAGCGAAGAACATTCAGTACTTC. As protein: CASSFGLAGAKNIQYF.

The rearrangement joins TRBV5-4 to TRBJ2-5, with 7 nucleotides matching TRBD1. J gave up 3 bases and V 4 bases, and 12 bases lay outside the gene matches. CDR1 and CDR2 (germline): SGHNT, YYREEE (reference sequence). This CDR3 spans 16 amino acids. The CDR3, as DNA: TGTGCCAGCAGCCCGGGACAGAGACTCCCAGAAGAGACCCAGTACTTC. It encodes CASSPGQRLPEETQYF.

The chain recombines TRBV5-6 with TRBJ2-1; TRBD1 is a possible D gene (6 bases). The CDR3 is 14 amino acids. Trimming left V 2 bases short and J 6 bases short, with 12 bases between. Germline V gene lookup returns CDR1 SGHDT and CDR2 YYEEEE. The CDR3 DNA sequence: TGTGCCAGCAGCTTCATTGACAGGATCAATGAGCAGTTCTTC. Residues: CASSFIDRINEQFF. The full variable domain, with the rest looked up from reference TRBV5-6 and TRBJ2-1, is DAGVTQSPTHLIKTRGQQVTLRCSPKSGHDTVSWYQQALGQGPQFIFQYYEEEERQRGNFPDRFSGHQFPNYSSELNVNALLLGDSALYLCASSFIDRINEQFFGPGTRLTVL.

This chain connects TRBV2 to TRBJ1-5, with a possible D match to TRBD1 (6 bases). Per germline, CDR1 SNHLY and CDR2 FYNNEI. The CDR3 covers 13 residues. Trimming took off 6 bases at V and 4 bases at J, with 10 bases between the two ends. The CDR3 DNA reads as TGTGCCAGCAGCCGACAGGAAAATCAGCCCCAGCATTTT. It yields the protein CASSRQENQPQHF.

CDR3 amino acids: CASSVSTGNSGNTIYF. CDR3 bases: TGTGCCAGTAGTGTCTCAACAGGGAACTCTGGAAACACCATATATTTT. This chain connects TRBV19 to TRBJ1-3; D might be TRBD1 (6 bases). V lost 5 bases, J lost 0 bases, and 14 bases lay in between. The germline CDR1 and CDR2 sequences are LNHDA and SQIVND (reference sequence). CDR3 length: 16 amino acids.

V gene TRBV15 combines with J gene TRBJ2-1; 12 bases map to TRBD2. The germline V gene has CDR1 LNHNV and CDR2 YYDKDF (reference sequence). CDR3 length equals 15 residues. Losses at the gene ends were 5 bases for V and 7 bases for J; bases not matched to a gene: 6. CDR3 bases: TGTGCCACCAGCCTACCTAGCGGGAGGGTGAATGAGCAGTTCTTC. As protein: CATSLPSGRVNEQFF. The complete variable domain, with remaining parts taken from reference TRBV15 and TRBJ2-1, reads DAMVIQNPRYQVTQFGKPVTLSCSQTLNHNVMYWYQQKSSQAPKLLFHYYDKDFNNEADTPDNFQSRRPNTSFCFLDIRSPGLGDTAMYLCATSLPSGRVNEQFFGPGTRLTVL.

The V call is TRBV30, the J call TRBJ1-1; TRBD1 is a possible D gene (5 bases). Germline values: CDR1 GTSNPN, CDR2 SVGIG (reference sequence). The CDR3 is 15 residues long. With 2 bases removed from V and 1 base from J, the gap between germline ends came to 14 bases. The CDR3 here is CAWSPNSQGNTEAFF. CDR3 DNA: TGTGCCTGGAGTCCCAATAGTCAGGGGAACACTGAAGCTTTCTTT.

V usage is TRBV10-2 and J usage is TRBJ2-7; 12 bases are a match to TRBD2. The CDR3 has 17 residues. Per the germline V gene, CDR1 is WSHSY and CDR2 is SAAADI. Losses at the gene ends were 0 bases for V and 2 bases for J; bases not matched to a gene: 5. The CDR3 DNA reads TGCGCCAGCAGTGAGTCCTGGGCTAGCGGGAGGGCCTACGAGCAGTACTTC. Translated: CASSESWASGRAYEQYF.

Concerning this clone itself: No DNA is shown, since the ends of the CDR3 on it are uncertain; the CDR3 is the one TCRdb lists. The rearrangement links TRBV28 to TRBJ2-4; TRBD1 is the table's D call, not checked against the DNA. The CDR3 has 14 residues if both end residues are counted. Germline V gives CDR1 MDHEN, CDR2 SYDVKM. CDR3 region: CASSLVGTGNVRYF.